This TCR beta chain was sequenced for a study of blood T cell repertoires in COVID-19 (TCRdb year 2020). Study-level background: The collaborator samples originated in the United States, Italy and Spain and spanned the acute and convalescent phases of COVID-19. The prospective study material was composed of cDNA or gDNA derived from T cells, B-cell-depleted T cells, or PBMCs. Subjects who had been exposed to COVID-19, were actively infected with it, or had recovered from it provided the deeply sampled blood TCRbeta repertoires that made up the dataset. The repertoires were released in a freely available public database meant as a resource for research on the immune response to SARS-CoV-2. The samples were drawn from two sources: the first 160 participants of the ongoing ImmuneRACE study, and over 950 subjects contributed by 6 global collaborators. Nearly every sample came with metadata listing a de-identified subject ID, COVID-19 status, age in years and sex. Where available, HLA class I and class II types were obtained from metadata supplied by the sample provider rather than from assay-based typing.

One collaborating source in Seattle enrolled patients while the patients were actively infected and followed the patients over time throughout the course of disease. Each collaborating institution followed its own protocols to collect whole blood in K2EDTA tubes. For TCRbeta analysis, collaborators shipped samples in one of three forms: frozen whole blood, isolated PBMCs, or DNA extracted from either of those sample types. TCRbeta CDR3 regions were amplified from genomic DNA using the immunoSEQ Assay, a bias-controlled multiplex PCR. The authors' analysis ran thus. The number of nucleated cells in each sample was estimated by amplification of reference gene primers within the assay. Sequence reads were collapsed and filtered to measure the absolute abundance of every unique TCRbeta CDR3 rearrangement. Productive Simpson clonality was computed per sample as the square root of Simpson's diversity index over productive rearrangements. Here the immuneACCESS table is served through TCRdb, limited to in-frame sequences with V and J called. Missing clones are a known gap in these copies; in checked studies unresolved V genes cover under half, and the rest lacks a known reason. From that table come the V and J calls and clone size; the DNA was used to work out D and trimming. The sample has 250,000 to 300,000 clones on record, about 88% of them singletons. Of the sample, approximately 11% is held by the ten largest clones.

Comment on this clone: The specificity of this receptor is unknown. No base quality values were provided; no much bigger clone lies one nucleotide off.

Overall study outcomes, separate from this receptor: Clinical and demographic metadata were provided uncurated, with the amount varying by source and participant.

The germline V gene gives CDR1 as SGHTA and CDR2 as FQGNSA. The CDR3, cysteine through phenylalanine, is 13 amino acids long. CDR3 DNA is the only sequence kept; it has 39 bases, read in frame from the first base. The junction shows trimming of 4 bases on V and 7 bases on J, plus 13 bases between the germline ends. Sequenced: peripheral blood. The chain joins TRBV7-2 to TRBJ1-1; the D gene lacks a confident call. This TCR was sampled from a woman aged 30 to 39 with COVID-19, enrolled during active disease. The DNA reads TGTGCCAGCAGCTCGGCCCAGACTTTTGAAGCTTTCTTT. This yields the protein CASSSAQTFEAFF.